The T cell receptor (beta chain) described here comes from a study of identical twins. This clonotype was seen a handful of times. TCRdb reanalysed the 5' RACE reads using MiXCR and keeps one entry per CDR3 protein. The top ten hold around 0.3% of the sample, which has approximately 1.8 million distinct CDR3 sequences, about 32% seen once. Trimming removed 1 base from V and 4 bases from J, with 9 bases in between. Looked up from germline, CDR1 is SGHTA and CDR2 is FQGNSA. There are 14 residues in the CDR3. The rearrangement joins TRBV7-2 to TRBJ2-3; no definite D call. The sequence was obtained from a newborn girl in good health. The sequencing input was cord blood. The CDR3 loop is CASSLGTHADTQYF. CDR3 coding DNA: TGTGCCAGCAGCTTAGGGACCCATGCAGATACGCAGTATTTT.